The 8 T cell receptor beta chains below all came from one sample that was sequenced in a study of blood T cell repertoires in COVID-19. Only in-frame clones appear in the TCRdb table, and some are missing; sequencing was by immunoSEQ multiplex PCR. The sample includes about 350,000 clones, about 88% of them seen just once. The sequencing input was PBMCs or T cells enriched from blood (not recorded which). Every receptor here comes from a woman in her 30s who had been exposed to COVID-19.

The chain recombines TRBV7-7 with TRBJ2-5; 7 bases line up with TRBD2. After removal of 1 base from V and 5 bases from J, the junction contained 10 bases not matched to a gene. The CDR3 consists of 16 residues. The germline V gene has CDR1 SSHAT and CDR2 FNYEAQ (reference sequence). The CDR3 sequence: CASSLGGSPPGETQYF. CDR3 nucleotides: TGTGCCAGCAGCTTAGGCGGGAGTCCCCCCGGGGAGACCCAGTACTTC.

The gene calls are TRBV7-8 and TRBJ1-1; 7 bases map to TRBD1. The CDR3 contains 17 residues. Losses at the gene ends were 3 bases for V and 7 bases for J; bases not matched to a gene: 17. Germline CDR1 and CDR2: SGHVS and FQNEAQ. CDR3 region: CASSFKRQGVGNFEAFF. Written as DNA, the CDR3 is TGTGCCAGCAGCTTCAAGAGGCAGGGGGTCGGAAATTTTGAAGCTTTCTTT. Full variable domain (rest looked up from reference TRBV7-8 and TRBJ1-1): GAGVSQSPRYKVAKRGQDVALRCDPISGHVSLFWYQQALGQGPEFLTYFQNEAQLDKSGLPSDRFFAERPEGSVSTLKIQRTQQEDSAVYLCASSFKRQGVGNFEAFFGQGTRLTVV.

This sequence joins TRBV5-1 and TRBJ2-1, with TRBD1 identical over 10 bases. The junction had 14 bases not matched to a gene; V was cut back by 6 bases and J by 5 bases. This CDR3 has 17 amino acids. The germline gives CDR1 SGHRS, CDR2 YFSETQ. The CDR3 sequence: CASIGGNRDRGHNEQFF. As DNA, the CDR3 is TGCGCCAGCATCGGTGGTAACAGGGACAGGGGCCACAATGAGCAGTTCTTC.

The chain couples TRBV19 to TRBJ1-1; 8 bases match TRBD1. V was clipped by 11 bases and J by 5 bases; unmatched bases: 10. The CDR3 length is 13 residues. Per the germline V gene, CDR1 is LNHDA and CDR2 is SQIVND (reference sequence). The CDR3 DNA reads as TGTGCCGCAACCGGACAGGGAGGTACTGAAGCTTTCTTT. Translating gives CAATGQGGTEAFF. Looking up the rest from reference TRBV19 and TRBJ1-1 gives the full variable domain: DGGITQSPKYLFRKEGQNVTLSCEQNLNHDAMYWYRQDPGQGLRLIYYSQIVNDFQKGDIAEGYSVSREKKESFPLTVTSAQKNPTAFYLCAATGQGGTEAFFGQGTRLTVV.

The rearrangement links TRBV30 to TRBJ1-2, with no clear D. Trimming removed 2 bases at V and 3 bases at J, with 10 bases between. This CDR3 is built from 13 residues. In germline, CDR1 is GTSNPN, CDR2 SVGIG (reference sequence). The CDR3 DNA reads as TGTGCCTGGAGTCGGGGAGGGTACTATGGCTACACCTTC. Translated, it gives CAWSRGGYYGYTF.

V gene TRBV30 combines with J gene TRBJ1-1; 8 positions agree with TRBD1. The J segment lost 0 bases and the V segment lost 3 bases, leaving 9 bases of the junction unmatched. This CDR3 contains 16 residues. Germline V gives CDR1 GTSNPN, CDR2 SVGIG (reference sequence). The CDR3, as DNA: TGTGCCTGGAGAAAGACAGGGGTTCGGATGAACACTGAAGCTTTCTTT. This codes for CAWRKTGVRMNTEAFF.

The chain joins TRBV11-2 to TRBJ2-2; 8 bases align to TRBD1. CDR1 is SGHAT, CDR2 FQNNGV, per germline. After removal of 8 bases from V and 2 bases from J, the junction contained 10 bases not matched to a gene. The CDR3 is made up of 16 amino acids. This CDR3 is CASPQPGQGNTGELFF. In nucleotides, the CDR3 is TGTGCCAGCCCTCAACCTGGACAGGGCAACACCGGGGAGCTGTTTTTT.

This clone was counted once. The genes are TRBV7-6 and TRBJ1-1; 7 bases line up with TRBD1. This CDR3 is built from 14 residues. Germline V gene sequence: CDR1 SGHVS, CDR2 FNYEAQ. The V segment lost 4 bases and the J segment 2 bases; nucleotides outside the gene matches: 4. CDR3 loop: CASSSGQTNTEAFF. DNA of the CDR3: TGTGCCAGCAGCTCGGGACAGACCAACACTGAAGCTTTCTTT.